One and the same sample provided the 27 T cell receptor beta chains below, sequenced in a study of control samples from healthy donors and cancer patients. Measured with immunoSEQ multiplex PCR; TCRdb has only the in-frame clones, and not every one. In the table there are some 140,000 clones, about 94% of which are singletons. Sequenced: PBMCs. These receptors came from a man aged 55 to 70 with colorectal cancer.

This clone was recorded once. The chain couples TRBV5-1 to TRBJ2-7, with D perhaps matching TRBD1 (5 bases). In germline, CDR1 is SGHRS, CDR2 YFSETQ. The length of the CDR3 is 12 residues. The V and J ends lost 1 base and 4 bases respectively, with 6 bases between them. CDR3 sequence reads: CASSLQGYEQYF. DNA for the CDR3: TGCGCCAGCAGCTTGCAGGGTTACGAGCAGTACTTC.

The chain is built from TRBV18 and TRBJ1-1; 8 bases agree with TRBD1. Germline lookup yields CDR1 KGHSH and CDR2 LQKENI. J gave up 3 bases and V 6 bases, and 6 bases lay outside the gene matches. This CDR3 region has 14 residues. The CDR3 DNA follows: TGTGCCAGCTCCCTTCAACAGGGGGACACTGAAGCTTTCTTT. It encodes CASSLQQGDTEAFF.

V is TRBV27 and J is TRBJ1-2; 7 positions match TRBD1. V shed 4 bases and J 0 bases; nucleotides not matched to a gene: 5. CDR1 and CDR2 from the germline V gene are MNHEY and SMNVEV (reference sequence). The CDR3 is 15 residues long. CDR3 sequence reads: CASSSSGGPNYGYTF. DNA for the CDR3: TGTGCCAGCAGTTCCTCAGGGGGACCTAACTATGGCTACACCTTC.

J is TRBJ2-7 and V is TRBV11-2; D is perhaps TRBD1 (5 bases). The germline V gene has CDR1 SGHAT and CDR2 FQNNGV. The CDR3 spans 12 residues. Trimming cost V 5 bases and J 4 bases, with 9 bases left between them. CDR3 region: CASSATGYEQYF. The CDR3 nucleotides read TGTGCCAGCAGCGCCACAGGATACGAGCAGTACTTC.

The chain is built from TRBV6-6 and TRBJ2-7; D gene unclear. CDR3 size: 13 residues. V was shortened by 2 bases and J by 4 bases, with 9 bases between the two germline ends. Germline V CDR1 and CDR2: MNHNY, SVGAGI (reference sequence). CDR3 DNA: TGTGCCAGCAGTTACGAGTCGAGGTACGAGCAGTACTTC. It specifies CASSYESRYEQYF.

The rearrangement joins TRBV24-1 to TRBJ2-1, with TRBD1 matching 7 bases. V lost 2 bases, J lost 7 bases, and 4 bases stayed unmatched. Germline CDR1 and CDR2: KGHDR and SFDVKD. The CDR3 loop spans 14 amino acids. CDR3 nucleotides: TGTGCCACCAGTGATTACAAGGGGGCAAATGAGCAGTTCTTC. This codes for CATSDYKGANEQFF.

This clone was observed a single time. The chain uses TRBV10-3 and TRBJ2-7, with D possibly being TRBD1 (6 bases). Germline CDR1 ENHRY, CDR2 SYGVKD. V lost 3 bases to trimming and J lost 0 bases, with 15 bases between them. The CDR3 is made up of 16 amino acids. The CDR3, as DNA: TGTGCCATCAGTGACGAGGGGGAACAGGGCTCCTACGAGCAGTACTTC. Residues: CAISDEGEQGSYEQYF.

The rearrangement uses TRBV5-5 and TRBJ1-2, with 12 bases aligning to TRBD1. The CDR3 is 14 residues long. The germline V gene has CDR1 SGHKS and CDR2 YYEKEE (reference sequence). Trimming cost V 3 bases and J 8 bases; bases outside gene matches: 5. The CDR3 loop is CASSSGQGAWGYTF. DNA for the CDR3: TGTGCCAGCAGCTCGGGACAGGGGGCTTGGGGCTACACCTTC.

CDR3 sequence reads: CSVSVGTPNEKLFF. As DNA, the CDR3 is TGCAGCGTTTCCGTCGGGACACCTAATGAAAAACTGTTTTTT. The V gene is TRBV29-1, the J gene TRBJ1-4; possibly TRBD1 for D (6 bases). Looked up from germline, CDR1 is SQVTM and CDR2 is ANQGSEA. Trimming cost V 5 bases and J 3 bases, with 13 bases left between them. This CDR3 has 14 residues.

The V call is TRBV3-1 (or the pseudogene TRBV3-2), the J call TRBJ1-3, with D hard to call. Trimming took 1 base from V and 0 from J, leaving 10 bases between them. CDR1 and CDR2 from the germline V gene are LGHDT and YNNKEL (reference sequence). This CDR3 comprises 16 residues. This CDR3 reads CASSQVAPSSGNTIYF. The CDR3 DNA reads TGTGCCAGCAGCCAAGTGGCACCTAGCTCTGGAAACACCATATATTTT.

The chain recombines TRBV4-3 with TRBJ2-7; TRBD1 or TRBD2 may be the D gene (5 bases each). Germline V gives CDR1 LGHNA, CDR2 YSLEER. Trimming left V 0 bases short and J 3 bases short, with 12 bases between. The CDR3 length is 15 residues. CDR3 in DNA: TGCGCCAGCAGCCAAGATCCGGGACGGAACTACGAGCAGTACTTC. Encoded protein: CASSQDPGRNYEQYF.

The V and J genes are TRBV29-1 and TRBJ1-2; no clear D. The germline CDR1 and CDR2 sequences are SQVTM and ANQGSEA. V lost 4 bases, J lost 2 bases, and 11 bases lay in between. The CDR3 is 13 amino acids. The CDR3 loop reads CSVGIGVNYGYTF. The CDR3 DNA sequence: TGCAGCGTTGGGATCGGGGTAAACTATGGCTACACCTTC. The whole variable domain, filled in from reference TRBV29-1 and TRBJ1-2, reads SAVISQKPSRDICQRGTSLTIQCQVDSQVTMMFWYRQQPGQSLTLIATANQGSEATYESGFVIDKFPISRPNLTFSTLTVSNMSPEDSSIYLCSVGIGVNYGYTFGSGTRLTVV.

The CDR3 nucleotides read TGCAGTGCTAGTGACGGGGGAAGTGGCTACACCTTC. This gives the protein CSASDGGSGYTF. The chain uses TRBV20-1 and TRBJ1-2; maybe TRBD1 (5 bases). In germline, CDR1 is DFQATT, CDR2 SNEGSKA (reference sequence). V lost 3 bases to trimming and J lost 7 bases, with 12 bases between them. This CDR3 is 12 amino acids long.

The rearrangement uses TRBV21-1 and TRBJ1-2. TRBV21-1 is a pseudogene locus. The CDR3 sequence is 15 residues long. CDR3 loop: CASSKKHKARYGYTF. For the CDR3, the DNA is TGTGCCAGCAGCAAAAAACACAAGGCCCGATATGGCTACACCTTC.

The V call is TRBV29-1, the J call TRBJ2-1; D ambiguous. V shed 8 bases and J shed 4 bases, with 12 bases lying between them. The CDR3 consists of 12 residues. Per the germline V gene, CDR1 is SQVTM and CDR2 is ANQGSEA. The CDR3 DNA reads TGCAGCCTTCGAGAAGGATACAATGAGCAGTTCTTC. Encoded protein: CSLREGYNEQFF.

The J gene is TRBJ1-1, the V gene TRBV18, with 7 bases fitting TRBD1. With V trimmed by 2 bases and J by 6 bases, 9 bases remained unmatched. This CDR3 spans 15 amino acids. Germline V gives CDR1 KGHSH, CDR2 LQKENI. CDR3 DNA: TGTGCCAGCTCACCAGGGGCAGGGGGTACTCCTGAAGCTTTCTTT. Residues: CASSPGAGGTPEAFF.

This chain links TRBV6-2 or TRBV6-3 with TRBJ1-1; a weak D match, TRBD1 (5 bases). Trimming shortened V by 5 bases and J by 4 bases, and 8 bases separated the two germline ends. Germline V gives CDR1 MNHEY, CDR2 SVGEGT. The CDR3 consists of 12 residues. The DNA for the CDR3 is TGTGCCAGCAGTCCAGGGTTCACTGAAGCTTTCTTT. Protein product: CASSPGFTEAFF.

The chain combines TRBV19 with TRBJ2-3; D is uncertain. Germline-derived CDR1 and CDR2 are LNHDA and SQIVND (reference sequence). Between the trimmed V and J ends, which lost 0 bases and 2 bases, there was a span of 12 bases. The CDR3 length is 16 residues. CDR3: CASSIDRARTTDTQYF. The DNA of the CDR3 is TGTGCCAGTAGTATAGATCGGGCCCGAACCACAGATACGCAGTATTTT.

The chain employs TRBV5-1 and TRBJ1-4; 7 bases are a match to TRBD1. Germline values: CDR1 SGHRS, CDR2 YFSETQ. This CDR3 comprises 14 residues. V lost 4 bases to trimming and J lost 4 bases; unmatched junction nucleotides: 4. The CDR3 DNA sequence: TGCGCCAGCAGCCCGGGACAGAGTAATGAAAAACTGTTTTTT. Translation gives CASSPGQSNEKLFF.

This clone was seen once. V usage is TRBV2 and J usage is TRBJ1-2; the D gene is possibly TRBD1 (5 bases). V shed 11 bases and J shed 2 bases, with 18 bases lying between them. The CDR3 runs to 14 residues. Germline values: CDR1 SNHLY, CDR2 FYNNEI. Here the CDR3 DNA reads TGTGCCGGGAGGGATGCGGGGGGGAACTATGGCTACACCTTC. Residues: CAGRDAGGNYGYTF.

The chain has TRBV18 and TRBJ1-5; 7 bases fit TRBD1. V dropped 5 bases and J dropped 6; count of bases not matched to a gene: 13. The germline gives CDR1 KGHSH, CDR2 LQKENI. The CDR3 covers 16 residues. The CDR3 DNA reads TGTGCCAGCTCAACTTCCTACAGGGGAGCGAGTCAGCCCCAGCATTTT. Translated, it gives CASSTSYRGASQPQHF.

V gene TRBV30 combines with J gene TRBJ2-5; TRBD2 aligns across 9 bases. The ends lost 3 bases at V and 5 bases at J; junction bases unmatched: 7. The germline V gene encodes CDR1 GTSNPN and CDR2 SVGIG (reference sequence). This CDR3 contains 14 residues. CDR3 DNA sequence: TGTGCCTGGAGACGGGGCGGGGGGGCTGAGACCCAGTACTTC. It codes for CAWRRGGGAETQYF.

The V call is TRBV5-1, the J call TRBJ2-7; 7 bases align to TRBD1. This CDR3 has 15 residues. CDR1 and CDR2 from the germline V gene are SGHRS and YFSETQ. Trimming at V came to 2 bases and at J to 1 base, leaving 6 bases not matched to a gene. The CDR3 DNA follows: TGCGCCAGCAGCTTTCAGGGGGTGGGGTCCTACGAGCAGTACTTC. Translating gives CASSFQGVGSYEQYF.

The CDR3 is CASSHGRDYGYTF. The CDR3 DNA sequence: TGTGCCAGCAGCCATGGCCGAGACTATGGCTACACCTTC. The chain is built from TRBV3-1 (or the pseudogene TRBV3-2) and TRBJ1-2; unclear D gene. This CDR3 has 13 residues. The germline V gene encodes CDR1 LGHDT and CDR2 YNNKEL (reference sequence). V lost 3 bases to trimming and J lost 3 bases, with 8 bases between them.

V gene TRBV19 combines with J gene TRBJ1-5; D call uncertain. Trimming removed 3 bases at V and 1 base at J, with 7 bases between. The CDR3 is 14 amino acids. CDR1 is LNHDA and CDR2 is SQIVND in the germline V gene (reference sequence). CDR3 in DNA: TGTGCCAGTAGTATTTTCGGCAGCAATCAGCCCCAGCATTTT. Translation gives CASSIFGSNQPQHF. Supplemented by reference TRBV19 and TRBJ1-5, the full variable domain reads DGGITQSPKYLFRKEGQNVTLSCEQNLNHDAMYWYRQDPGQGLRLIYYSQIVNDFQKGDIAEGYSVSREKKESFPLTVTSAQKNPTAFYLCASSIFGSNQPQHFGDGTRLSIL.

A single count supports this clone. The rearrangement uses TRBV27 and TRBJ1-2; D ambiguous. V lost 6 bases to trimming and J lost 2 bases, with 7 bases between them. The CDR3 has 12 amino acids. Germline CDR1 and CDR2: MNHEY and SMNVEV (reference sequence). The CDR3 region is CASRTRNYGYTF. The CDR3 bases are TGTGCCAGCAGGACCCGGAACTATGGCTACACCTTC.

In DNA form, the CDR3 reads TGCGCCAGCAGCGAGGCAGGGCCAACACAACGGACTGAAGCTTTCTTT. Its translation is CASSEAGPTQRTEAFF. The rearrangement joins TRBV5-1 to TRBJ1-1, with D possibly TRBD1 on 5 matching bases. The CDR3 runs 16 residues. The germline V and J ends were trimmed by 4 bases and 5 bases, with 21 bases remaining between them. Germline CDR1 is SGHRS and CDR2 is YFSETQ.